This T cell receptor (beta chain) appears in the sequencing data of a study of blood T cell repertoires in COVID-19. Whole-study context: PBMCs, B-cell-depleted T cells, or T cells were the source of the cDNA or gDNA that made up the material.

Source study methods: Amplification of reference gene primers was used by the study to estimate nucleated cell counts. The repertoire was sequenced with immunoSEQ multiplex PCR; TCRdb's copy has only in-frame clones and lacks some. That table supplies the V and J calls and clone size; D and trimming were determined from the DNA. The table lists roughly 250,000 clones, about nine tenths of them singletons, with 0.95% to 1.5% in the top ten. The participants were between 18 and 89 years old and came from about two dozen US areas. CDR1 is MDHEN and CDR2 is SYDVKM in the germline V gene. This CDR3 is 14 amino acids long. The germline V and J ends were trimmed by 5 bases and 1 base, with 8 bases remaining between them.

Sequencing was performed on PBMCs or T cells enriched from blood (not recorded which). This TCR derives from a human donor in a cohort exposed to, infected with or recovered from COVID-19 (not recorded which). The donor label of this sample is uncertain. The chain employs TRBV28 and TRBJ2-2, with unresolved D. DNA for the CDR3: TGTGCCAGCAGTACCCTGAGGAACACCGGGGAGCTGTTTTTT. Its protein product is CASSTLRNTGELFF.